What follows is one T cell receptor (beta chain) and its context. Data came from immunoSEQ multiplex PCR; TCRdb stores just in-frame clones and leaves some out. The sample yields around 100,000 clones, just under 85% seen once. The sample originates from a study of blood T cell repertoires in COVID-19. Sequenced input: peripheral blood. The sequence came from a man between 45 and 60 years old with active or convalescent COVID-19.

Here the CDR3 DNA reads TGTGCCAGCAGCCTGGAAATAGGGGCCAACTATGGCTACACCTTC. Protein product: CASSLEIGANYGYTF. The rearrangement links TRBV11-2 to TRBJ1-2; D is perhaps TRBD1 (5 bases). Trimming stripped 5 bases from V and 2 bases from J, with 15 bases between. The CDR3 has 15 amino acids. Germline loops: CDR1 SGHAT, CDR2 FQNNGV.